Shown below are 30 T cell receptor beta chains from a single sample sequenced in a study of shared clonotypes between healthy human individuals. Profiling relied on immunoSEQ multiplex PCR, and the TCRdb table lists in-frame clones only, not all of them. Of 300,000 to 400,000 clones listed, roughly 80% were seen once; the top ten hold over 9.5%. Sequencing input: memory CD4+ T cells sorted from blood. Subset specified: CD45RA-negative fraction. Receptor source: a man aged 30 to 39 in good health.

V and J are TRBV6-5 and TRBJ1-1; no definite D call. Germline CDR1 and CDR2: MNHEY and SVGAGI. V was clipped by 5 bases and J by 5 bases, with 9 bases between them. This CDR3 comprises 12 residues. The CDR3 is CASSRSGTEAFF. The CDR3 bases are TGTGCCAGCAGTAGGTCTGGGACTGAAGCTTTCTTT.

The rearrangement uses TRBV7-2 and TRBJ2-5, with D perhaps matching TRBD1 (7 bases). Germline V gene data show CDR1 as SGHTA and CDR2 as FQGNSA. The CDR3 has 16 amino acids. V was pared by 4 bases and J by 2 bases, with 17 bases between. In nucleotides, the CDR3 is TGTGCCAGCAGCTACCGACAGGGTGGAGGGCAAGAGACCCAGTACTTC. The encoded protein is CASSYRQGGGQETQYF.

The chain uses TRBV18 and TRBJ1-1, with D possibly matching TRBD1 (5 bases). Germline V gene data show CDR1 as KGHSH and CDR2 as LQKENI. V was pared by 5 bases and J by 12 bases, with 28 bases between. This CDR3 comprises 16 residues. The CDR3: CASSTQALALASGSFF. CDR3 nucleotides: TGTGCCAGCTCAACACAGGCCCTAGCCCTGGCGTCGGGATCTTTCTTT.

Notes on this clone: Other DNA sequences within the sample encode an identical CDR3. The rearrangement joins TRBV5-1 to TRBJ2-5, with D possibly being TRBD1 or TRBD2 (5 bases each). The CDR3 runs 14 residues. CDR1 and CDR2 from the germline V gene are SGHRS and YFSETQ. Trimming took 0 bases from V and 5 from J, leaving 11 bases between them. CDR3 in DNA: TGCGCCAGCAGCTTGGGAGGGGCGAGTGAGACCCAGTACTTC. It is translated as CASSLGGASETQYF.

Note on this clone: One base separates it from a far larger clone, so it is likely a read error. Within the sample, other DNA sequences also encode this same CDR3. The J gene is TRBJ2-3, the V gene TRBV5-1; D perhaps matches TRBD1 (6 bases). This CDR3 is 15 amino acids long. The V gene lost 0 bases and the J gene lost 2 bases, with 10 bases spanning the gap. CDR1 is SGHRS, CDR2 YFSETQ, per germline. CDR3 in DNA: TGCGCCAGCAGCTTGGAACAGGGAAACACAGATACGCAGTATTTT. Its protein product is CASSLEQGNTDTQYF.

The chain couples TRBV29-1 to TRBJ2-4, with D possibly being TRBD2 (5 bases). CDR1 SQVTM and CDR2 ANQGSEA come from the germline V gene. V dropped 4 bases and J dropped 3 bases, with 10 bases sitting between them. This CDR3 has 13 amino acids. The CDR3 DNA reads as TGCAGCGTTGGGGTCGGGGTCAAAAACATTCAGTACTTC. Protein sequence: CSVGVGVKNIQYF.

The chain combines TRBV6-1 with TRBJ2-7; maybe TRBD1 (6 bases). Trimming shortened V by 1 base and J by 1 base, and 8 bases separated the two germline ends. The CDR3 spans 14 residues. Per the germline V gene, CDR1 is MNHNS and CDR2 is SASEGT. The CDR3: CASSEGQVSYEQYF. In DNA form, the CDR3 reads TGTGCCAGCAGTGAAGGACAGGTTTCCTACGAGCAGTACTTC.

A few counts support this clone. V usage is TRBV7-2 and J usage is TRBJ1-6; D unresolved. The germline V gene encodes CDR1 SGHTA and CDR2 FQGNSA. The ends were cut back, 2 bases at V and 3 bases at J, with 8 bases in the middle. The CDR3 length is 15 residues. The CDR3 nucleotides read TGTGCCAGCAGCTTACGAGATTACTATAATTCACCCCTCCACTTT. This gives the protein CASSLRDYYNSPLHF.

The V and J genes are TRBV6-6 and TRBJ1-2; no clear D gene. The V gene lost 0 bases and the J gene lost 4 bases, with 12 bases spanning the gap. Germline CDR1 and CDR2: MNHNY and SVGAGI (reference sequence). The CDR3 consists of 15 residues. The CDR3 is CASSYSTTWVYGYTF. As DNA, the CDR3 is TGTGCCAGCAGTTACTCGACCACGTGGGTCTATGGCTACACCTTC.

As DNA, the CDR3 is TGTGCCAGCAGCGAGGCAGTTGCGAACACCATATATTTT. Translation: CASSEAVANTIYF. The J gene is TRBJ1-3, the V gene TRBV9; D is unresolved. The CDR3 totals 13 residues. CDR1 is SGDLS and CDR2 is YYNGEE in the germline V gene. With 3 bases removed from V and 7 bases from J, the gap between germline ends came to 11 bases.

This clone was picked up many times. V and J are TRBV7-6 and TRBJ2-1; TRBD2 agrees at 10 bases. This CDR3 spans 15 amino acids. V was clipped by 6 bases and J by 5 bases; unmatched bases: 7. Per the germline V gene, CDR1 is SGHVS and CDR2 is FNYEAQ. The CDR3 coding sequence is TGTGCCAGCAGTTTATTAGCGGGAGGTAACAATGAGCAGTTCTTC. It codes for CASSLLAGGNNEQFF.

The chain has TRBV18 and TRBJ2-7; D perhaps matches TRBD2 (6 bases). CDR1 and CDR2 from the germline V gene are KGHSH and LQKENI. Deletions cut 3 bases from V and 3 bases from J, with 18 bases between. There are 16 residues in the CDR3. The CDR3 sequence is CASSPHRLGNLYEQYF. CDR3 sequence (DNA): TGTGCCAGCTCACCGCATAGACTAGGAAATCTCTACGAGCAGTACTTC.

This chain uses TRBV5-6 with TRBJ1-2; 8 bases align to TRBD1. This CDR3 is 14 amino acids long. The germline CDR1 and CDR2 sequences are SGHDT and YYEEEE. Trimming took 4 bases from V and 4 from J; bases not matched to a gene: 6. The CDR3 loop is CASSPGDRFYGYTF. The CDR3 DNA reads TGTGCCAGCAGCCCGGGGGACAGGTTCTATGGCTACACCTTC.

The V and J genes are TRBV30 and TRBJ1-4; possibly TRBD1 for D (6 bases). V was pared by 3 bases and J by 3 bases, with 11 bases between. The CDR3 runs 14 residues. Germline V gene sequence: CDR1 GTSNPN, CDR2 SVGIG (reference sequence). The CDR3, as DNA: TGTGCCTGGAGGGTGACAGGACCTAATGAAAAACTGTTTTTT. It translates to CAWRVTGPNEKLFF.

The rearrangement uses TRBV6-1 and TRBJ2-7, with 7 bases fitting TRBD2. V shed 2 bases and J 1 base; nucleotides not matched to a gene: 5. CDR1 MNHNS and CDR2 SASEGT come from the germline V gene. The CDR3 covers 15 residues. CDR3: CASSETASGSYEQYF. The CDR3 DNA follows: TGTGCCAGCAGTGAAACCGCTAGCGGTTCCTACGAGCAGTACTTC.

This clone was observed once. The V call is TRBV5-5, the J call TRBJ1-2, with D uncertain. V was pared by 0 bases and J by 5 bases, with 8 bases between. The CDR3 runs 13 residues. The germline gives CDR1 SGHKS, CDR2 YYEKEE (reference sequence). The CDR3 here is CASSLDAMYGYTF. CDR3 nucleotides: TGTGCCAGCAGCTTGGATGCTATGTATGGCTACACCTTC. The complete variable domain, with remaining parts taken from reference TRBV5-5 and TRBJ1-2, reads DAGVTQSPTHLIKTRGQQVTLRCSPISGHKSVSWYQQVLGQGPQFIFQYYEKEERGRGNFPDRFSARQFPNYSSELNVNALLLGDSALYLCASSLDAMYGYTFGSGTRLTVV.

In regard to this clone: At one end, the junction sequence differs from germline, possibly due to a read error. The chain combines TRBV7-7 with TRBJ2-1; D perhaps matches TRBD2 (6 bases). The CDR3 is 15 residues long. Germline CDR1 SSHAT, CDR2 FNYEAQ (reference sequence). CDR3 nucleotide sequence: TGTGCTAGCAGCATTGGAGGGCCCATGGTTAATGAGCAGTTCTTC. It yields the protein CASSIGGPMVNEQFF.

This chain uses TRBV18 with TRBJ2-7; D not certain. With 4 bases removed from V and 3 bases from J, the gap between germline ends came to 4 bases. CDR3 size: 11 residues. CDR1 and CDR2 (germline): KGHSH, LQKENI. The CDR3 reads CASSQGYEQYF. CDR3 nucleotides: TGTGCCAGCTCACAGGGCTACGAGCAGTACTTC.

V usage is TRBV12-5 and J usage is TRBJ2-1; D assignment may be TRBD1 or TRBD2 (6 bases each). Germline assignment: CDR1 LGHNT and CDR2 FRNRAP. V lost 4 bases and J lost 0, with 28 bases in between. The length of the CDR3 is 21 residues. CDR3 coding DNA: TGTGCTAGTGGTTCCGCCAGGAGGGGGATAAACCGACCCGGCTCCTACAATGAGCAGTTCTTC. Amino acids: CASGSARRGINRPGSYNEQFF.

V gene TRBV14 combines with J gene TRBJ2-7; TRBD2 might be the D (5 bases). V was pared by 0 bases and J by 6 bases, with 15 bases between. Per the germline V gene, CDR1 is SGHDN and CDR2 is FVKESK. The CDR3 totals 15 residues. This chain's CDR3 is CASSQEPFGLGEQYF. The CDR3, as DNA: TGTGCCAGCAGCCAAGAGCCCTTCGGACTCGGCGAGCAGTACTTC. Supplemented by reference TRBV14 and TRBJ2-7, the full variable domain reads EAGVTQFPSHSVIEKGQTVTLRCDPISGHDNLYWYRRVMGKEIKFLLHFVKESKQDESGMPNNRFLAERTGGTYSTLKVQPAELEDSGVYFCASSQEPFGLGEQYFGPGTRLTVT.

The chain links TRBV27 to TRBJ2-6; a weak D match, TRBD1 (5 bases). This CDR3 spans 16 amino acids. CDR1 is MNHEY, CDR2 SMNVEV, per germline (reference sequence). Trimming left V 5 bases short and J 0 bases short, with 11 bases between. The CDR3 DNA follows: TGTGCCAGCAGTAAACAGGTACCCTCTGGGGCCAACGTCCTGACTTTC. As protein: CASSKQVPSGANVLTF.

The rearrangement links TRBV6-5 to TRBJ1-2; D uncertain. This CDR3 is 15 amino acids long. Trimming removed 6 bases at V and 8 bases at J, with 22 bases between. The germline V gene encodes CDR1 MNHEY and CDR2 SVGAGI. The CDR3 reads CASSLKAQALRGYTF. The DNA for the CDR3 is TGTGCCAGCAGCCTCAAGGCGCAGGCTCTACGGGGCTACACCTTC.

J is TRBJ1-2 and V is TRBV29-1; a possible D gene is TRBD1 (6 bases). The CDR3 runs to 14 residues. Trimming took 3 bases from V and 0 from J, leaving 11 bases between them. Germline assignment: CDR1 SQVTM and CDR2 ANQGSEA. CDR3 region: CSVDGGAANYGYTF. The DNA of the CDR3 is TGCAGCGTTGACGGGGGGGCGGCTAACTATGGCTACACCTTC.

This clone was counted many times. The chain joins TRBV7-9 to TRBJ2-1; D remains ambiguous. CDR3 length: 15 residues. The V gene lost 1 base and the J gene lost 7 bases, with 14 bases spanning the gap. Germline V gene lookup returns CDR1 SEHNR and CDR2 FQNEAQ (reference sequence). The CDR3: CASSLEATLRNEQFF. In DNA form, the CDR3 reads TGTGCCAGCAGCTTAGAGGCTACACTTCGGAATGAGCAGTTCTTC.

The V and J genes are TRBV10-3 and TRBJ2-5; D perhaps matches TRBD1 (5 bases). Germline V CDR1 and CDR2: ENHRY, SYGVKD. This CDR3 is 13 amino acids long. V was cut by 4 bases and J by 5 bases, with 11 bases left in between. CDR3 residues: CAISGSPGETQYF. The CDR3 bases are TGTGCCATCAGTGGGAGCCCAGGGGAGACCCAGTACTTC.

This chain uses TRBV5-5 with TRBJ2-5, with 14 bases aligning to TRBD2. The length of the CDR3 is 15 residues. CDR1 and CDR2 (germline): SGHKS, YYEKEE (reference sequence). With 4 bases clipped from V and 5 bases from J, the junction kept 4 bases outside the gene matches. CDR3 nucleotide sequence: TGTGCCAGCAGCCCCGGACTAGCGGGAGGTGAGACCCAGTACTTC. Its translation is CASSPGLAGGETQYF.

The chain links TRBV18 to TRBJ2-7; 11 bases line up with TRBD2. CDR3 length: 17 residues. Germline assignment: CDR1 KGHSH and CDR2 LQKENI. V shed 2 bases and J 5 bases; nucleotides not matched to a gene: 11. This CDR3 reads CASSPFLAGGSDDEQYF. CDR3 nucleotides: TGTGCCAGCTCACCATTTTTAGCGGGAGGGAGTGACGACGAGCAGTACTTC.

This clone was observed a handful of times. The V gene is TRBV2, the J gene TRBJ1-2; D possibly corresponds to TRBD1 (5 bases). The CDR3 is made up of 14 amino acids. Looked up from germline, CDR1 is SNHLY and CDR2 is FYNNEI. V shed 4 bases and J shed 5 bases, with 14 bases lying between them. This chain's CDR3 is CASSGAGTEYGYTF. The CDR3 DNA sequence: TGTGCCAGCAGTGGAGCCGGGACGGAGTATGGCTACACCTTC.

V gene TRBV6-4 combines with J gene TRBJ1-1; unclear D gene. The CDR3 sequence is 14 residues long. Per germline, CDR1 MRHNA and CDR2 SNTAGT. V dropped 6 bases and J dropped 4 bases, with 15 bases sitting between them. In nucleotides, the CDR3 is TGTGCCAGCAGCTTCGTTTCTGGCGGCACTGAAGCTTTCTTT. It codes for CASSFVSGGTEAFF.

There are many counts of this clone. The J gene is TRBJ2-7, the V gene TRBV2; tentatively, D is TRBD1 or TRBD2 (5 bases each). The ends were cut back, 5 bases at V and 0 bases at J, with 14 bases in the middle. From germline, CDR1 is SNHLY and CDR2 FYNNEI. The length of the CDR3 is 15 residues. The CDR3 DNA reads TGTGCCAGCAGTTCCGGGACCGTGAGCTCCTACGAGCAGTACTTC. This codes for CASSSGTVSSYEQYF.